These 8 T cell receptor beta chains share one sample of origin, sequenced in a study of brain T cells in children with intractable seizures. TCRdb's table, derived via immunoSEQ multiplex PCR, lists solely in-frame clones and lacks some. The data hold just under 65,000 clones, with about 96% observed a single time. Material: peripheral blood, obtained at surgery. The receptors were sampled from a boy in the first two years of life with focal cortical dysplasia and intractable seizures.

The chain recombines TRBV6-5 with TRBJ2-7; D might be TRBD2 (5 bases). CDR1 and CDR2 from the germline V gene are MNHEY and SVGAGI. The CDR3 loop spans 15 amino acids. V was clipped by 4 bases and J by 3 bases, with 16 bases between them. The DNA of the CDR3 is TGTGCCAGCAGTTTCGGACCGAGGCGGGTCTACGAGCAGTACTTC. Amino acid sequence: CASSFGPRRVYEQYF.

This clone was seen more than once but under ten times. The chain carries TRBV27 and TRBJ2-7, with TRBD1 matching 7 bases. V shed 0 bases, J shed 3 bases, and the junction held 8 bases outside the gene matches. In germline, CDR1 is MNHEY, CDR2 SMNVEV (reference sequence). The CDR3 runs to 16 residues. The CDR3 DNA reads TGTGCCAGCAGTTTATCAGGGGGCGCCCCCAGCTACGAGCAGTACTTC. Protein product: CASSLSGGAPSYEQYF.

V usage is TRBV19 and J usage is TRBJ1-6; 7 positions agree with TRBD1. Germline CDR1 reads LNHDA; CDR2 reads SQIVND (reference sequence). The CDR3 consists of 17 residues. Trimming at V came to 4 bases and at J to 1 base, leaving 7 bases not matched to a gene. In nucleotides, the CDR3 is TGTGCCAGTAGTAAGGGGGCGCCAAGATCCTATAATTCACCCCTCCACTTT. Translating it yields CASSKGAPRSYNSPLHF.

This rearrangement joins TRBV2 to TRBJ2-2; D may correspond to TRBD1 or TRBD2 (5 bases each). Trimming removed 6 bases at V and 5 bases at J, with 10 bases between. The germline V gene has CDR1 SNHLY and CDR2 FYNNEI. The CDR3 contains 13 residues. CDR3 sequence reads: CASRQGRTGELFF. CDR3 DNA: TGTGCCAGCAGGCAGGGACGGACCGGGGAGCTGTTTTTT.

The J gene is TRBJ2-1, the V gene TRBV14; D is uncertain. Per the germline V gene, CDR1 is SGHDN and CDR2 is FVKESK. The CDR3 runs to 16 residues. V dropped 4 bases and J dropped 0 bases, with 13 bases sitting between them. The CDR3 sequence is CASSRAPQSSYNEQFF. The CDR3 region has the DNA TGTGCCAGCAGCCGGGCCCCCCAAAGCTCCTACAATGAGCAGTTCTTC. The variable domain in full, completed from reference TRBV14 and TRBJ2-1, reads EAGVTQFPSHSVIEKGQTVTLRCDPISGHDNLYWYRRVMGKEIKFLLHFVKESKQDESGMPNNRFLAERTGGTYSTLKVQPAELEDSGVYFCASSRAPQSSYNEQFFGPGTRLTVL.

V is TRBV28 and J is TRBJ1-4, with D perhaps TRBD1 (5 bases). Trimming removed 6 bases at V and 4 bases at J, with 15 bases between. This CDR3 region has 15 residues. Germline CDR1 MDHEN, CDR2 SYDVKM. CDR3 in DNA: TGTGCCAGCAGCCTCCCAGGTCAGGGTAATGAAAAACTGTTTTTT. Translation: CASSLPGQGNEKLFF.

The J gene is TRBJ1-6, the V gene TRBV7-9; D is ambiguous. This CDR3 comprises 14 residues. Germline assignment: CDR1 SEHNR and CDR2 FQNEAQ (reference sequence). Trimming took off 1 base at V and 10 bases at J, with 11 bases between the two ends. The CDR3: CASSLVSGSSPLHF. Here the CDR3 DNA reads TGTGCCAGCAGCTTAGTTTCCGGGAGCTCACCCCTCCACTTT.

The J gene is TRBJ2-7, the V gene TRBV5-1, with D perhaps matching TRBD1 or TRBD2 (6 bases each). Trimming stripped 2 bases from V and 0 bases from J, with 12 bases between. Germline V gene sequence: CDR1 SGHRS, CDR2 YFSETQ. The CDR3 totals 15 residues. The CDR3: CASSLGGRSSYEQYF. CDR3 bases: TGCGCCAGCAGCTTAGGGGGGAGGAGCTCCTACGAGCAGTACTTC.